Below, 22 T cell receptor beta chains from the same sample are listed, as sequenced in a study of T cell responses to AZD1222 COVID-19 vaccine. The repertoire was sequenced with immunoSEQ multiplex PCR; TCRdb's copy has only in-frame clones and lacks some. The sample holds about 130,000 clones, just under 95% seen once. The source material was peripheral blood, sampled 28 days after the second AZD1222 dose. The source of these receptors is an adult who received the AZD1222 COVID-19 vaccine.

J is TRBJ1-2 and V is TRBV5-1; 9 positions agree with TRBD1. Trimming cost V 4 bases and J 4 bases; bases outside gene matches: 5. Germline CDR1 and CDR2: SGHRS and YFSETQ. CDR3 length: 14 residues. CDR3 nucleotide sequence: TGCGCCAGCAGCAGAACAGGGGGCACCTATGGCTACACCTTC. Translation: CASSRTGGTYGYTF.

This chain joins TRBV5-5 and TRBJ2-5; 10 bases are shared with TRBD2. CDR3 length: 12 amino acids. The germline gives CDR1 SGHKS, CDR2 YYEKEE (reference sequence). Losses at the gene ends were 7 bases for V and 5 bases for J; bases not matched to a gene: 2. In nucleotides, the CDR3 is TGTGCCAGCGTAGCGGGGGGTGAGACCCAGTACTTC. It specifies CASVAGGETQYF. The entire variable domain, with the rest obtained from reference TRBV5-5 and TRBJ2-5, is as follows: DAGVTQSPTHLIKTRGQQVTLRCSPISGHKSVSWYQQVLGQGPQFIFQYYEKEERGRGNFPDRFSARQFPNYSSELNVNALLLGDSALYLCASVAGGETQYFGPGTRLLVL.

The J gene is TRBJ1-5, the V gene TRBV7-9, with a possible D match to TRBD1 (5 bases). The germline gives CDR1 SEHNR, CDR2 FQNEAQ (reference sequence). The CDR3 extends over 16 amino acids. The V end lost 3 bases, the J end lost 2 bases, and 14 bases lay between the germline ends. The CDR3 DNA reads TGTGCCAGCAGCTTTGGGGGTAGGATCGGCAATCAGCCCCAGCATTTT. Residues: CASSFGGRIGNQPQHF.

The chain has TRBV27 and TRBJ2-7; D uncertain. CDR1 is MNHEY and CDR2 is SMNVEV in the germline V gene (reference sequence). CDR3 length: 15 residues. V was cut by 1 base and J by 3 bases, with 13 bases left in between. Here the CDR3 reads CASSLLAGFNYEQYF. CDR3 DNA: TGTGCCAGCAGTTTATTGGCAGGATTCAACTACGAGCAGTACTTC.

The chain has TRBV7-9 and TRBJ2-5, with D perhaps TRBD2 (6 bases). Germline V lookup: CDR1 SEHNR, CDR2 FQNEAQ (reference sequence). V shed 4 bases and J shed 7 bases, with 16 bases lying between them. The CDR3 has 14 residues. The CDR3 region has the DNA TGTGCCAGCAGCTACAATGAGGGGACTGGGACCCAGTACTTC. This codes for CASSYNEGTGTQYF.

V usage is TRBV2 and J usage is TRBJ1-6; no definite D call. This CDR3 spans 13 amino acids. CDR1 is SNHLY and CDR2 is FYNNEI in the germline V gene. Trimming shortened V by 9 bases and J by 7 bases, and 13 bases separated the two germline ends. The CDR3 region is CAREGSLNSPLHF. In nucleotides, the CDR3 is TGTGCCAGGGAAGGGAGTCTCAATTCACCCCTCCACTTT.

V gene TRBV6-5 combines with J gene TRBJ1-3, with D unclear. CDR3 length equals 15 residues. CDR1 MNHEY and CDR2 SVGAGI come from the germline V gene. V gave up 0 bases and J gave up 6 bases, with 12 bases separating them. CDR3 sequence: CASSYSYGLENTIYF. As DNA, the CDR3 is TGTGCCAGCAGTTACTCGTACGGGTTGGAAAACACCATATATTTT.

The V gene is TRBV2, the J gene TRBJ1-1, with a tentative D call TRBD1 (6 bases). The CDR3 is made up of 14 amino acids. Germline lookup yields CDR1 SNHLY and CDR2 FYNNEI. Trimming cost V 2 bases and J 8 bases, with 15 bases left between them. This CDR3 reads CASSESGGPSEAFF. The CDR3 DNA is TGTGCCAGCAGTGAATCCGGGGGCCCAAGCGAAGCTTTCTTT.

The chain employs TRBV18 and TRBJ1-4; D remains unclear. This CDR3 contains 14 residues. The V end was cut by 6 bases, the J end by 5 bases, with 13 bases between. Looked up from germline, CDR1 is KGHSH and CDR2 is LQKENI. The CDR3 here is CASSPQSGNEKLFF. The CDR3 bases are TGTGCCAGCTCCCCCCAATCGGGGAATGAAAAACTGTTTTTT.

V is TRBV7-9 and J is TRBJ1-1, with 8 nucleotides matching TRBD1. The V and J ends lost 5 bases and 2 bases, in that order; junction bases with no gene match: 13. The CDR3 sequence is 17 residues long. CDR1 is SEHNR, CDR2 FQNEAQ, per germline (reference sequence). This CDR3 reads CASSTDRVGVTNTEAFF. CDR3 coding DNA: TGTGCCAGCAGCACGGACAGGGTGGGAGTGACAAACACTGAAGCTTTCTTT.

The chain is built from TRBV9 and TRBJ2-2; 14 bases map to TRBD2. The CDR3 contains 19 residues. Germline CDR1 reads SGDLS; CDR2 reads YYNGEE. Germline trimming cut 4 bases from V and 1 base from J; bases unmatched to any gene: 9. CDR3: CASSIRTSGGPWNTGELFF. The CDR3 DNA reads TGTGCCAGCAGCATTCGGACTAGCGGGGGGCCATGGAACACCGGGGAGCTGTTTTTT.

The chain has TRBV29-1 and TRBJ1-1; no reliable D call. The CDR3 contains 11 residues. Deletions cut 1 base from V and 2 bases from J, with 2 bases between. Germline CDR1 and CDR2: SQVTM and ANQGSEA. The CDR3, as DNA: TGCAGCGTTGAAGGAAACACTGAAGCTTTCTTT. Protein: CSVEGNTEAFF.

The rearrangement links TRBV10-3 to TRBJ1-1; D is perhaps TRBD1 (6 bases). The V end was cut by 4 bases, the J end by 0 bases, with 15 bases between. Looked up from germline, CDR1 is ENHRY and CDR2 is SYGVKD. The CDR3 contains 16 residues. DNA of the CDR3: TGTGCCATCAGTGGGACAGAGGTAATAATGAACACTGAAGCTTTCTTT. Protein sequence: CAISGTEVIMNTEAFF.

This clone has only one observation. The chain joins TRBV19 to TRBJ2-7; maybe TRBD1 (6 bases). Trimming took 3 bases from V and 3 from J, leaving 9 bases between them. CDR1 is LNHDA, CDR2 SQIVND, per germline (reference sequence). The CDR3 length is 13 residues. The CDR3 nucleotides read TGTGCCAGTAGTATTGCACAGGGCTACGAGCAGTACTTC. Encoded protein: CASSIAQGYEQYF.

V gene TRBV3-1 (or the pseudogene TRBV3-2) combines with J gene TRBJ2-5, with 10 bases fitting TRBD2. Germline CDR1 LGHDT, CDR2 YNNKEL (reference sequence). The CDR3 spans 14 residues. The V gene end was trimmed by 4 bases and the J gene end by 5 bases; junction bases not matched to a gene: 4. The CDR3 region has the DNA TGTGCCAGCAGCCTAGCGGGGGGAGTTGAGACCCAGTACTTC. Translated: CASSLAGGVETQYF.

The gene calls are TRBV4-1 and TRBJ2-7; D may be TRBD1 or TRBD2 (5 bases each). CDR1 and CDR2 from the germline V gene are MGHRA and YSYEKL. V dropped 7 bases and J dropped 1 base, with 14 bases sitting between them. The CDR3 is 14 residues long. CDR3 region: CASTRDPGSYEQYF. DNA for the CDR3: TGCGCCAGCACCCGGGACCCGGGTTCCTACGAGCAGTACTTC.

V usage is TRBV10-3 and J usage is TRBJ2-2, with D unclear. Per the germline V gene, CDR1 is ENHRY and CDR2 is SYGVKD. Trimming took 3 bases from V and 5 from J, leaving 10 bases between them. The CDR3 runs to 14 residues. The CDR3 nucleotides are TGTGCCATCAGTGAACCGGCTCTTACCGGGGAGCTGTTTTTT. This translates into CAISEPALTGELFF.

The DNA for the CDR3 is TGCGCCAGCAGCCAAATGGGACTGCCCTATGGCTACACCTTC. Encoded protein: CASSQMGLPYGYTF. The chain recombines TRBV4-1 with TRBJ1-2, with D perhaps TRBD1 (5 bases). Germline lookup yields CDR1 MGHRA and CDR2 YSYEKL. V shed 2 bases and J shed 4 bases, with 11 bases lying between them. The CDR3 loop spans 14 amino acids.

CDR3 in amino acids: CASSTQGNTEAFF. The DNA for the CDR3 is TGTGCCAGCAGCACACAGGGGAACACTGAAGCTTTCTTT. V is TRBV7-9 and J is TRBJ1-1, with D tentatively TRBD1 (6 bases). This CDR3 is built from 13 residues. Deletions cut 5 bases from V and 1 base from J, with 8 bases between. CDR1 and CDR2 (germline): SEHNR, FQNEAQ (reference sequence).

The rearrangement joins TRBV19 to TRBJ2-1, with TRBD2 matching over 11 bases. With V trimmed by 3 bases and J by 7 bases, 5 bases remained unmatched. CDR3 length: 15 residues. Germline V lookup: CDR1 LNHDA, CDR2 SQIVND (reference sequence). This chain's CDR3 is CASSISSGGMNEQFF. The CDR3, as DNA: TGTGCCAGTAGTATTTCTAGCGGGGGGATGAATGAGCAGTTCTTC. The full variable domain, rest sourced from reference TRBV19 and TRBJ2-1, is DGGITQSPKYLFRKEGQNVTLSCEQNLNHDAMYWYRQDPGQGLRLIYYSQIVNDFQKGDIAEGYSVSREKKESFPLTVTSAQKNPTAFYLCASSISSGGMNEQFFGPGTRLTVL.

The chain employs TRBV27 and TRBJ2-7, with D perhaps being TRBD1 or TRBD2 (5 bases each). Germline V CDR1 and CDR2: MNHEY, SMNVEV (reference sequence). The CDR3 is 16 amino acids. V was pared by 5 bases and J by 2 bases, with 19 bases between. In DNA, the CDR3 is TGTGCCAGCAGTCCCCAGGGACGGAGCAAAGCCTACGAGCAGTACTTC. Its translation: CASSPQGRSKAYEQYF.

This chain uses TRBV11-3 with TRBJ2-2, with D tentatively TRBD1 (6 bases). The germline V gene encodes CDR1 SGHNT and CDR2 YENEEA. This CDR3 has 15 amino acids. V lost 4 bases and J lost 0, with 9 bases in between. CDR3 in DNA: TGTGCCAGCAGCTCCAGGGGTACGAACACCGGGGAGCTGTTTTTT. Its translation is CASSSRGTNTGELFF.